These 3 T cell receptor beta chains originate from one sample sequenced in a study of cytomegalovirus exposure and HLA in healthy donors (dated by TCRdb to between 2016 and 2019). The receptor library was made with the immunoSEQ multiplex PCR assay. The multiplex PCR relied on a mix of 60 forward primers for TCR Vbeta segments and 13 reverse primers for TCR Jbeta segments. In TCRdb, the immuneACCESS table is reduced to in-frame sequences with V and J assigned. These tables do not hold every clone; where another copy was compared, an unresolved V gene accounts for under half, and the others remain unexplained. Present in this sample are around 280,000 clones, around 90% of which were seen just once. Together, the top ten hold roughly 2.3% of the sample. Sequencing was carried out using PBMCs. These receptors were collected from a woman younger than 35 in good health and CMV-seronegative.

This chain uses TRBV27 with TRBJ1-1; D gene unclear. The V gene lost 1 base and the J gene lost 0 bases, with 9 bases spanning the gap. From germline, CDR1 is MNHEY and CDR2 SMNVEV (reference sequence). The CDR3 extends over 15 amino acids. In nucleotides, the CDR3 is TGTGCCAGCAGTTTATTGGCAGGCCTGAACACTGAAGCTTTCTTT. Residues: CASSLLAGLNTEAFF.

This rearrangement joins TRBV27 to TRBJ2-4, with a tentative D call TRBD2 (5 bases). The length of the CDR3 is 13 residues. With 3 bases removed from V and 11 bases from J, the gap between germline ends came to 14 bases. Germline CDR1 is MNHEY and CDR2 is SMNVEV (reference sequence). In DNA, the CDR3 is TGTGCCAGCAGTTTGACGCCTAGCTTTCTTCAGTACTTC. It specifies CASSLTPSFLQYF.

This chain connects TRBV30 to TRBJ2-3; D is possibly TRBD2 (7 bases). V lost 0 bases to trimming and J lost 1 base, with 11 bases between them. Germline V gene sequence: CDR1 GTSNPN, CDR2 SVGIG (reference sequence). This CDR3 has 15 amino acids. In DNA, the CDR3 is TGTGCCTGGAGTGTTTCCGGGGGGCGCACAGATACGCAGTATTTT. Translation: CAWSVSGGRTDTQYF.